The 3 T cell receptor beta chains reported below all come from one sample, sequenced in a study of T cells in Graves' hyperthyroidism and ophthalmopathy. Amplified regions were TCR beta CDR3 sequences from RNA transcripts. The HTBI primer set was used in a first-round RT-PCR of the TCR CDR3. Each CDR3 protein is one row after TCRdb ran MiXCR on the multiplex PCR reads. The sample holds about 400,000 distinct CDR3 sequences, 15% to 19% seen once. Material: blood. The receptors stem from a woman aged 18-29 years with Graves' hyperthyroidism.

This clonotype was observed at least ten times. The chain has TRBV2 and TRBJ1-3, with 7 positions matching TRBD1. The CDR3 extends over 15 amino acids. J gave up 2 bases and V 4 bases, and 5 bases lay outside the gene matches. The germline CDR1 and CDR2 sequences are SNHLY and FYNNEI. CDR3 DNA: TGTGCCAGCAGTGCTCAGACAGGGCCTGGAAACACCATATATTTT. Translation gives CASSAQTGPGNTIYF.

In its sample, this clonotype was seen many times. The CDR3 coding sequence is TGTGCCAGCAGTTTATCCCTATCGGGGATCGCAGCAGATACGCAGTATTTT. Protein product: CASSLSLSGIAADTQYF. The rearrangement links TRBV12-3 or TRBV12-4 to TRBJ2-3, with D possibly being TRBD2 (5 bases). The V and J ends lost 2 bases and 4 bases respectively, with 19 bases between them. The CDR3 runs to 17 residues.

This clonotype has a count of ten or more. The V and J genes are TRBV7-2 and TRBJ2-7, with D possibly TRBD2 on 6 matching bases. This CDR3 is 13 amino acids long. Germline CDR1 SGHTA, CDR2 FQGNSA. Trimming shortened V by 3 bases and J by 3 bases, and 9 bases separated the two germline ends. The CDR3 here is CASSLTRFYEQYF. CDR3 nucleotides: TGTGCCAGCAGCTTGACTAGGTTCTACGAGCAGTACTTC.